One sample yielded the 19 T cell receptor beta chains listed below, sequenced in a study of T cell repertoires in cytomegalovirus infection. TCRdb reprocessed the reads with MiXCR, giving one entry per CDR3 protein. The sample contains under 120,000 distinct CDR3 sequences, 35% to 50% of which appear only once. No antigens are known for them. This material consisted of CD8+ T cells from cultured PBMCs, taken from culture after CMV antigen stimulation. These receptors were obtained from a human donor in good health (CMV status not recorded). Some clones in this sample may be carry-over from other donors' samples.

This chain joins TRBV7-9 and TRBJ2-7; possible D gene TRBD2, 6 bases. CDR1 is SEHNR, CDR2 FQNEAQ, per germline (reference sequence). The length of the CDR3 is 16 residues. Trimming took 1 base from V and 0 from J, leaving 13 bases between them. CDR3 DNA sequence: TGTGCCAGCAGCTTAGAGGAGGGACGTAGCTCCTACGAGCAGTACTTC. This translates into CASSLEEGRSSYEQYF.

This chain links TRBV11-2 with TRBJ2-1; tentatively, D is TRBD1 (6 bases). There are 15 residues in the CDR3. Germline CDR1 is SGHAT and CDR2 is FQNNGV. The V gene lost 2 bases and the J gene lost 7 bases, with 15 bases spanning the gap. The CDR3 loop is CASSLLGQVRNEQFF. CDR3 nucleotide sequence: TGTGCCAGCAGCTTATTGGGACAAGTGAGAAATGAGCAGTTCTTC.

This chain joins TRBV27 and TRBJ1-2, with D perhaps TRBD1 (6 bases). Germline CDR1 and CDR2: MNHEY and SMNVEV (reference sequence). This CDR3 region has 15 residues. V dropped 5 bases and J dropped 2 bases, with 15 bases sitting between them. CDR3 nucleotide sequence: TGTGCCAGCAGTCATTACAGGGACCCCAACTATGGCTACACCTTC. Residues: CASSHYRDPNYGYTF.

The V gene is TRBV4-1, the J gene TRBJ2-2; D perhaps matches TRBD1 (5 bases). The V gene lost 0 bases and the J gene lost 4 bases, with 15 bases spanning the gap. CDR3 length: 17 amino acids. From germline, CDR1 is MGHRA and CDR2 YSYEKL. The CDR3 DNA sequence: TGCGCCAGCAGCCAAGAGTGGGGCGGAGAACTCACCGGGGAGCTGTTTTTT. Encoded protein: CASSQEWGGELTGELFF.

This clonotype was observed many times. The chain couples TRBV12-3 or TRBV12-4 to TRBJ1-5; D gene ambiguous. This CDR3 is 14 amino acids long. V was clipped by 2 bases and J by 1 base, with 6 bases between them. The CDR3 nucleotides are TGTGCCAGCAGTTTAACGTACAGCAATCAGCCCCAGCATTTT. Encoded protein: CASSLTYSNQPQHF.

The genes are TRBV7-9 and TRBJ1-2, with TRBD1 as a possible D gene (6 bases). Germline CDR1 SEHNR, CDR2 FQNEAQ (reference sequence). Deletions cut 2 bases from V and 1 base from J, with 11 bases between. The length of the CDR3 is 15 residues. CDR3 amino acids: CASSLLGQNNYGYTF. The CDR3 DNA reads TGTGCCAGCAGCTTACTCGGACAGAATAACTATGGCTACACCTTC.

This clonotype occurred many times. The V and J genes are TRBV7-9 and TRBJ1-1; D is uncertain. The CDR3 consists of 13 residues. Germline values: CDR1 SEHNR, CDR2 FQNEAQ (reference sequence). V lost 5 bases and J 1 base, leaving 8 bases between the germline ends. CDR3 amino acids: CASSPDQNTEAFF. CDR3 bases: TGTGCCAGCAGCCCCGACCAGAACACTGAAGCTTTCTTT.

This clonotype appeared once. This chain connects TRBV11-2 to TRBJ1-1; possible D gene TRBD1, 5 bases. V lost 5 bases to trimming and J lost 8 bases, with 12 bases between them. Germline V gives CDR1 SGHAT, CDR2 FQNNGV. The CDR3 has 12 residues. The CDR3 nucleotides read TGTGCCAGCAGCAAGCAGGGAACCGAAGCTTTCTTT. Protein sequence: CASSKQGTEAFF. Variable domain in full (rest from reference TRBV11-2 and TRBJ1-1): EAGVAQSPRYKIIEKRQSVAFWCNPISGHATLYWYQQILGQGPKLLIQFQNNGVVDDSQLPKDRFSAERLKGVDSTLKIQPAKLEDSAVYLCASSKQGTEAFFGQGTRLTVV.

The CDR3 loop is CAGDGAGQLSYEQYF. CDR3 coding DNA: TGTGCCGGGGACGGGGCAGGGCAGCTCTCCTACGAGCAGTACTTC. This chain connects TRBV28 to TRBJ2-7; possibly TRBD1 or TRBD2 for D (5 bases each). V was shortened by 11 bases and J by 0 bases, with 20 bases between the two germline ends. This CDR3 region has 15 residues. Per the germline V gene, CDR1 is MDHEN and CDR2 is SYDVKM.

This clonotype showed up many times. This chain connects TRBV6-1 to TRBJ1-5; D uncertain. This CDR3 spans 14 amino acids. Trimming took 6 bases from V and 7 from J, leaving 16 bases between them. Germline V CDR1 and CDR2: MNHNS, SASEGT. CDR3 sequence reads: CASSLPNPSQPQHF. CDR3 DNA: TGTGCCAGCAGCCTCCCTAACCCCTCCCAGCCCCAGCATTTT.

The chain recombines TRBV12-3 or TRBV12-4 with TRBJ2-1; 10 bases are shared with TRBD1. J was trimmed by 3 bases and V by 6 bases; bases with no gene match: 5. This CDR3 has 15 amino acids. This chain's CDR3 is CASSPDRGHYNEQFF. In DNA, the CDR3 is TGTGCCAGCAGCCCTGACAGGGGGCACTACAATGAGCAGTTCTTC.

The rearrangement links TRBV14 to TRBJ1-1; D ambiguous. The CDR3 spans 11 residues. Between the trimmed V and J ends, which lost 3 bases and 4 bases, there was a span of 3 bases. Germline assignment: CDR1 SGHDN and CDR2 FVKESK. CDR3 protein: CASSQGTEAFF. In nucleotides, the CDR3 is TGTGCCAGCAGCCAGGGCACTGAAGCTTTCTTT.

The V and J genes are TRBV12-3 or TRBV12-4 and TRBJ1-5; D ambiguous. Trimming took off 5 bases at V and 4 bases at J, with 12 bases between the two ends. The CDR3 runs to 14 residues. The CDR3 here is CASSVQQKNQPQHF. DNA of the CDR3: TGTGCCAGCAGTGTCCAACAGAAAAATCAGCCCCAGCATTTT.

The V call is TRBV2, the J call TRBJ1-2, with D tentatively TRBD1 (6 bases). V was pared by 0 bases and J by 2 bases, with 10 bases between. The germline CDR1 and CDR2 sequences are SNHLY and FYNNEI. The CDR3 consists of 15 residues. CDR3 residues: CASSEATGPNYGYTF. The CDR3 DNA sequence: TGTGCCAGCAGTGAAGCCACAGGGCCAAACTATGGCTACACCTTC.

CDR3 in amino acids: CASNSNPAGWGEQYF. The DNA for the CDR3 is TGTGCCAGCAATTCTAACCCAGCCGGTTGGGGCGAGCAGTACTTC. V gene TRBV27 combines with J gene TRBJ2-7, with D unresolved. Per germline, CDR1 MNHEY and CDR2 SMNVEV (reference sequence). The CDR3 runs to 15 residues. Trimming removed 7 bases from V and 6 bases from J, with 22 bases in between.

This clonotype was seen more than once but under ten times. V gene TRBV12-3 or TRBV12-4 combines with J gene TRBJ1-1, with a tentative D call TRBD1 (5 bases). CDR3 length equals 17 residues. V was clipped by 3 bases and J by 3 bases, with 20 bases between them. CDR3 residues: CASSLYRLVGGDTEAFF. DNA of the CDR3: TGTGCCAGCAGTTTGTACAGGCTGGTGGGGGGGGACACTGAAGCTTTCTTT.

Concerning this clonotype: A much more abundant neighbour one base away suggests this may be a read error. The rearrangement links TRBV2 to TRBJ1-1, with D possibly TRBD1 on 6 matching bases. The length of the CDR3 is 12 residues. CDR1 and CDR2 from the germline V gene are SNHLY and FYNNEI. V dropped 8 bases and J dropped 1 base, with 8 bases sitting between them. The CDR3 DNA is TGTGCCAGCGAGACAGGGAACACTGAAGCTTTCTTT. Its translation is CASETGNTEAFF.

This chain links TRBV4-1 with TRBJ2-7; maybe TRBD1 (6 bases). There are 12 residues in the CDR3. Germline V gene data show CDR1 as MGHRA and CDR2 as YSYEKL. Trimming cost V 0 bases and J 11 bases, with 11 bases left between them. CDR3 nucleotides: TGCGCCAGCAGCCAAGAGCAGGGGAAGGAGTACTTC. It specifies CASSQEQGKEYF.

The CDR3 bases are TGCGCCAGCAGTGCCGACAACAATGAGCAGTTCTTC. It translates to CASSADNNEQFF. The chain recombines TRBV10-2 with TRBJ2-1; D uncertain. The CDR3 consists of 12 residues. Per germline, CDR1 WSHSY and CDR2 SAAADI. V lost 4 bases, J lost 5 bases, and 6 bases lay in between.